The 29 T cell receptor beta chains reported below all come from one sample, sequenced in a study of cytomegalovirus exposure and HLA in healthy donors. In the PCR, 60 Vbeta and 13 Jbeta primers were used. The method was immunoSEQ multiplex PCR; TCRdb's version includes in-frame clones alone and lacks a portion of them. This sample has around 100,000 clones, with 76% found just once. Specimen: PBMCs. These TCRs come from a woman aged 55-69 years in good health and CMV-seropositive.

The rearrangement joins TRBV9 to TRBJ2-5, with 9 bases lining up with TRBD1. CDR1 and CDR2 (germline): SGDLS, YYNGEE. The trim removed 2 bases at V and 5 bases at J, leaving 10 bases unmatched. The CDR3 contains 16 residues. The CDR3 bases are TGTGCCAGCAGCGTCAGGGACAGGGTAGGAAGGGAGACCCAGTACTTC. This codes for CASSVRDRVGRETQYF.

The chain joins TRBV4-1 to TRBJ2-7; 8 nucleotides agree with TRBD2. Germline V CDR1 and CDR2: MGHRA, YSYEKL. The CDR3 extends over 15 amino acids. J was trimmed by 7 bases and V by 0 bases; bases with no gene match: 8. Here the CDR3 DNA reads TGCGCCAGCAGCCAAGATGCAGCGGGAGTGGGGGAGCAGTACTTC. Protein product: CASSQDAAGVGEQYF.

The chain employs TRBV6-5 and TRBJ1-2; D is possibly TRBD1 (5 bases). V was pared by 6 bases and J by 2 bases, with 10 bases between. Looked up from germline, CDR1 is MNHEY and CDR2 is SVGAGI. CDR3 length: 13 amino acids. In DNA form, the CDR3 reads TGTGCCAGCAGCTCACAGGAGAACTATGGCTACACCTTC. It specifies CASSSQENYGYTF.

This chain connects TRBV20-1 to TRBJ1-2, with D perhaps TRBD1 (5 bases). This CDR3 region has 11 residues. Trimming pared 4 bases from V and 8 bases from J, leaving 11 bases between. Germline lookup yields CDR1 DFQATT and CDR2 SNEGSKA (reference sequence). CDR3 sequence: CSATGMEGYTF. DNA of the CDR3: TGCAGTGCTACAGGGATGGAAGGCTACACCTTC.

The J gene is TRBJ2-5, the V gene TRBV2; D is possibly TRBD1 (6 bases). TRBJ2-7 matches the DNA end more closely, so the J call is doubtful. CDR3 length: 13 residues. The germline CDR1 and CDR2 sequences are SNHLY and FYNNEI. The CDR3 is CASKWTDTYEQYF. The CDR3 nucleotides read TGTGCCAGCAAGTGGACAGATACCTACGAGCAGTACTTC.

The rearrangement links TRBV4-1 to TRBJ1-2; a possible D gene is TRBD1 (6 bases). Germline V gives CDR1 MGHRA, CDR2 YSYEKL. This CDR3 has 14 amino acids. V dropped 5 bases and J dropped 8 bases, with 18 bases sitting between them. CDR3 nucleotide sequence: TGCGCCAGCAGCACCCCGGGGCGGGGGCGAGGCTACACCTTC. It codes for CASSTPGRGRGYTF.

V usage is TRBV6-5 and J usage is TRBJ2-3; 10 bases are a match to TRBD2. Germline-derived CDR1 and CDR2 are MNHEY and SVGAGI. The V and J ends lost 7 bases and 3 bases, in that order; junction bases with no gene match: 4. The CDR3 loop spans 14 amino acids. The DNA for the CDR3 is TGTGCCAGCAACCGAGCGGGAGGGACAGATACGCAGTATTTT. It yields the protein CASNRAGGTDTQYF.

J is TRBJ2-1 and V is TRBV27, with 7 bases matching TRBD2. The germline V gene has CDR1 MNHEY and CDR2 SMNVEV (reference sequence). V lost 3 bases, J lost 7 bases, and 9 bases stayed unmatched. CDR3 length equals 15 residues. The CDR3 DNA sequence: TGTGCCAGCAGTTTTTGGGGTTTCGGGGGGAATGAGCAGTTCTTC. Amino acid sequence: CASSFWGFGGNEQFF.

The rearrangement uses TRBV30 and TRBJ1-1; D unresolved. The CDR3 spans 13 residues. The germline V and J ends were trimmed by 0 bases and 5 bases, with 10 bases remaining between them. Looked up from germline, CDR1 is GTSNPN and CDR2 is SVGIG (reference sequence). This CDR3 is CAWSVGGRTEAFF. CDR3 bases: TGTGCCTGGAGTGTAGGAGGTAGGACTGAAGCTTTCTTT.

The sample holds a few counts of this clone. CDR3 amino acids: CSVHRDSHTDTQYF. The CDR3 DNA reads as TGCAGCGTTCACCGGGACTCTCACACAGATACGCAGTATTTT. The V call is TRBV29-1, the J call TRBJ2-3, with TRBD2 as a possible D gene (6 bases). The germline gives CDR1 SQVTM, CDR2 ANQGSEA. The CDR3 covers 14 residues. Trimming took 5 bases from V and 2 from J, leaving 14 bases between them.

V gene TRBV15 combines with J gene TRBJ2-3; D possibly corresponds to TRBD1 (6 bases). Germline-derived CDR1 and CDR2 are LNHNV and YYDKDF (reference sequence). This CDR3 comprises 15 residues. With 2 bases removed from V and 3 bases from J, the gap between germline ends came to 12 bases. The CDR3 sequence: CATSRRGRGTDTQYF. CDR3 bases: TGTGCCACCAGCAGAAGGGGCAGGGGAACAGATACGCAGTATTTT.

The rearrangement uses TRBV25-1 and TRBJ1-6, with 8 positions matching TRBD1. CDR1 is MGHDK, CDR2 SYGVNS, per germline. The CDR3 is 14 amino acids. V dropped 9 bases and J dropped 9; count of bases not matched to a gene: 10. For the CDR3, the DNA is TGTGCCAGTAAAACAGGGGGTTCGGGTTCACCCCTCCACTTT. Its translation is CASKTGGSGSPLHF.

The chain is built from TRBV20-1 and TRBJ2-5; possible D gene TRBD2, 6 bases. The CDR3 length is 11 residues. Trimming removed 7 bases from V and 0 bases from J, with 6 bases in between. Germline V gene sequence: CDR1 DFQATT, CDR2 SNEGSKA (reference sequence). CDR3 bases: TGCAGTGGGAGGGACCAAGAGACCCAGTACTTC. Its translation: CSGRDQETQYF.

The CDR3: CASSHLGQGATEQYF. The CDR3 nucleotides are TGCGCCAGCAGCCACCTAGGACAGGGGGCTACCGAGCAGTACTTC. J is TRBJ2-7 and V is TRBV4-1, with TRBD1 matching over 11 bases. The CDR3 consists of 15 residues. Germline CDR1 is MGHRA and CDR2 is YSYEKL. The ends lost 3 bases at V and 6 bases at J; junction bases unmatched: 7.

The chain carries TRBV7-9 and TRBJ2-6; D gene ambiguous. From germline, CDR1 is SEHNR and CDR2 FQNEAQ (reference sequence). Trimming left V 5 bases short and J 4 bases short, with 9 bases between. The CDR3 length is 14 residues. The CDR3 DNA sequence: TGTGCCAGCAGCCTCGTAGCAGGGGCCAACGTCCTGACTTTC. Translated, it gives CASSLVAGANVLTF.

Comment on this clone: At one boundary the junction diverges from the germline segment, which might be a read error. The V call is TRBV7-7, the J call TRBJ2-1; D gene ambiguous. From germline, CDR1 is SSHAT and CDR2 FNYEAQ (reference sequence). CDR3 length equals 15 residues. CDR3 nucleotide sequence: TGTGCTAGCAGTCAAATTCCTAGCTCCTACAATGAGCAGTTCTTC. Protein: CASSQIPSSYNEQFF.

V gene TRBV18 combines with J gene TRBJ2-5; 8 bases are a match to TRBD2. V shed 3 bases and J 7 bases; nucleotides not matched to a gene: 10. Per the germline V gene, CDR1 is KGHSH and CDR2 is LQKENI. The CDR3 runs 15 residues. The CDR3 loop is CASSPFDTSGLTQYF. The CDR3 coding sequence is TGTGCCAGCTCACCGTTCGATACTAGCGGATTGACCCAGTACTTC.

V usage is TRBV5-4 and J usage is TRBJ2-3; 9 positions agree with TRBD2. The germline V gene has CDR1 SGHNT and CDR2 YYREEE (reference sequence). Germline trimming cut 5 bases from V and 3 bases from J; bases unmatched to any gene: 1. The CDR3 totals 13 residues. DNA for the CDR3: TGTGCCAGCAGAGCGGGAGGAACAGATACGCAGTATTTT. Encoded protein: CASRAGGTDTQYF.

The rearrangement joins TRBV20-1 to TRBJ2-7; D is uncertain. This CDR3 region has 10 residues. V was trimmed by 5 bases and J by 3 bases, leaving 5 bases between them. CDR1 and CDR2 (germline): DFQATT, SNEGSKA (reference sequence). The CDR3 reads CSALLYEQYF. In nucleotides, the CDR3 is TGCAGTGCTTTACTCTACGAGCAGTACTTC.

The V gene is TRBV6-5, the J gene TRBJ1-2; possibly TRBD1 for D (5 bases). CDR1 is MNHEY and CDR2 is SVGAGI in the germline V gene. The CDR3 loop spans 11 amino acids. Trimming took off 6 bases at V and 6 bases at J, with 8 bases between the two ends. CDR3 amino acids: CASRDIHGYTF. DNA for the CDR3: TGTGCCAGCAGGGACATCCATGGCTACACCTTC.

The chain employs TRBV11-3 and TRBJ2-5; 8 bases map to TRBD1. V gave up 5 bases and J gave up 5 bases; unmatched junction bases: 4. Per the germline V gene, CDR1 is SGHNT and CDR2 is YENEEA. CDR3 length: 13 residues. The CDR3: CASSQDRGETQYF. The CDR3 nucleotides read TGTGCCAGCAGCCAAGACAGGGGTGAGACCCAGTACTTC.

The chain links TRBV14 to TRBJ1-6, with a weak D call TRBD1 (6 bases). V was cut by 2 bases and J by 9 bases, with 8 bases left in between. The CDR3 sequence is 13 residues long. CDR1 is SGHDN and CDR2 is FVKESK in the germline V gene. The CDR3 coding sequence is TGTGCCAGCAGCCAACAGGGGAGTTCACCCCTCCACTTT. Protein product: CASSQQGSSPLHF.

J is TRBJ2-1 and V is TRBV5-6; TRBD1 matches 9 bases. The CDR3 is made up of 15 amino acids. The germline gives CDR1 SGHDT, CDR2 YYEEEE. V lost 1 base, J lost 7 bases, and 6 bases stayed unmatched. The CDR3 bases are TGTGCCAGCAGCTTGTCCGGGACAGGGTCGAATGAGCAGTTCTTC. Translation gives CASSLSGTGSNEQFF.

The rearrangement uses TRBV4-1 and TRBJ2-1; TRBD2 agrees at 12 bases. Looked up from germline, CDR1 is MGHRA and CDR2 is YSYEKL. V was clipped by 1 base and J by 9 bases; unmatched bases: 4. This CDR3 has 15 amino acids. This CDR3 is CASSQGLAGVPEQFF. In DNA, the CDR3 is TGCGCCAGCAGCCAAGGACTAGCGGGAGTCCCTGAGCAGTTCTTC.

The chain combines TRBV6-6 with TRBJ1-4; a possible D gene is TRBD1 (6 bases). CDR1 and CDR2 (germline): MNHNY, SVGAGI (reference sequence). This CDR3 is built from 15 residues. V was trimmed by 5 bases and J by 5 bases, leaving 15 bases between them. CDR3 amino acids: CASSQTTGGNEKLFF. The CDR3 nucleotides read TGTGCCAGCAGTCAGACGACTGGGGGCAATGAAAAACTGTTTTTT.

A note on this clone: The same CDR3 arises from other DNA sequences in this sample as well. The chain links TRBV5-1 to TRBJ2-7, with a possible D match to TRBD2 (5 bases). Germline values: CDR1 SGHRS, CDR2 YFSETQ. The length of the CDR3 is 14 residues. V lost 1 base to trimming and J lost 3 bases, with 11 bases between them. Written as DNA, the CDR3 is TGCGCCAGCAGCTTGACCAGCGGAGTCTACGAGCAGTACTTC. Translating gives CASSLTSGVYEQYF.

The CDR3 coding sequence is TGTGCCAGCAGTGAATGGGAGGGGCCTGGAAACACCATATATTTT. This sequence encodes CASSEWEGPGNTIYF. The V call is TRBV2, the J call TRBJ1-3; tentatively, D is TRBD1 (5 bases). The CDR3 consists of 15 residues. V gave up 2 bases and J gave up 2 bases, with 10 bases separating them. Germline CDR1 and CDR2: SNHLY and FYNNEI.

V and J are TRBV30 and TRBJ2-4; TRBD1 matches 7 bases. The V segment lost 3 bases and the J segment 3 bases; nucleotides outside the gene matches: 8. Germline V CDR1 and CDR2: GTSNPN, SVGIG (reference sequence). This CDR3 comprises 15 residues. The CDR3 reads CAWRDRQGGKNIQYF. CDR3 in DNA: TGTGCCTGGAGAGATAGACAGGGTGGCAAAAACATTCAGTACTTC. Together with reference TRBV30 and TRBJ2-4, the CDR3 gives the full variable domain: SQTIHQWPATLVQPVGSPLSLECTVEGTSNPNLYWYRQAAGRGLQLLFYSVGIGQISSEVPQNLSASRPQDRQFILSSKKLLLSDSGFYLCAWRDRQGGKNIQYFGAGTRLSVL.

The rearrangement links TRBV9 to TRBJ2-3; 7 nucleotides line up with TRBD1. From germline, CDR1 is SGDLS and CDR2 YYNGEE. The CDR3 contains 17 residues. The V segment lost 4 bases and the J segment 4 bases; nucleotides outside the gene matches: 15. DNA of the CDR3: TGTGCCAGCAGCCACCCTATGGGACAGTCTGCCTCAGATACGCAGTATTTT. Residues: CASSHPMGQSASDTQYF.